These 19 T cell receptor beta chains were sequenced from one sample in a study of CD8+ T cells in alopecia areata. The sequencing template was cDNA reverse transcribed from extracted RNA. The method was immunoSEQ multiplex PCR; TCRdb's version includes in-frame clones alone and lacks a portion of them. The sample includes around 100,000 clones, none of them occurring once. The material sequenced was lesional skin. Receptors were obtained from a C3H/HeJ mouse with alopecia areata. The strain's MHC haplotype is H2-k.

As for this clone: Germline and genes here are mouse. Sequencing ends 4 residues short of the CDR3 end; the germline J gene provides the rest. The gene calls are TRBV13-1 and TRBJ2-7; D is possibly TRBD1 (6 bases). CDR1 is NSHNY and CDR2 is SYGAGN in the germline V gene. The CDR3 loop spans 13 amino acids. The CDR3 is CASSDAGTNEQYF. CDR3 DNA (partial): TGTGCCAGCAGTGATGCAGGGACAAAT.

As regards this clone: Genes and germline are mouse. Read coverage stops 4 residues before the CDR3 terminus; the germline J gene supplies the remainder. This chain joins TRBV31 and TRBJ2-7; unclear D gene. CDR1 and CDR2 (germline): GKSSPN, SITVG. The CDR3 totals 12 residues. CDR3 sequence reads: CAWSPTSYEQYF. The sequenced part of the CDR3 DNA is TGTGCCTGGAGTCCGACAAGTTAT.

Notes on this clone: The germline and genes are mouse ones. The DNA read from the CDR3 is TGTGCAAGCAGCTTCGGGACAGGGGGCGCCTCC. Translating it yields CASSFGTGGAS. In full, the CDR3 is CASSFGTGGASDYTF. This chain connects TRBV16 to TRBJ1-2; TRBD1 matches at 12 bases. The read terminates 4 residues ahead of where the CDR3 ends, so the germline J gene completes it. CDR3 length: 15 amino acids. The J segment lost 4 bases and the V segment lost 3 bases, leaving 3 bases of the junction unmatched. From germline, CDR1 is SGHSA and CDR2 FRNQAP.

This clone has more than one count but fewer than ten. Here the gene names and germline are mouse. The sequence runs out 4 residues before the end of the CDR3; the remainder is reconstructed from the germline J gene. The chain uses TRBV13-3 and TRBJ1-2, with D hard to call. Germline CDR1 is NNHDY and CDR2 is SYVADS. This CDR3 has 13 residues. Deletions cut 4 bases from V and 0 bases from J, with 7 bases between. CDR3 bases read: TGTGCCAGCAGTTCGACTCCAAACTCC. The encoded protein is CASSSTPNS. The CDR3 in its entirety is CASSSTPNSDYTF.

As to this clone: Mouse names are used for the genes. Read coverage stops 4 residues before the CDR3 terminus; the germline J gene supplies the remainder. The chain combines TRBV1 with TRBJ2-1; D possibly corresponds to TRBD1 (8 bases). Per the germline V gene, CDR1 is NSQYPW and CDR2 is LRSPGD (reference sequence). The CDR3 length is 16 residues. CDR3 DNA, as far as it was read: TGCACCTGCAGTGCAGAGTGGGGGGCAGGGGGCGCT. Its protein product is CTCSAEWGAGGA. In full, the CDR3 is CTCSAEWGAGGAEQFF.

With regard to this clone: Gene names are the mouse ones. The sequence runs out 4 residues before the end of the CDR3; the remainder is reconstructed from the germline J gene. This chain uses TRBV16 with TRBJ1-1; TRBD1 aligns across 9 bases. The trim removed 2 bases at V and 4 bases at J, leaving 2 bases unmatched. The CDR3 totals 14 residues. Germline V gives CDR1 SGHSA, CDR2 FRNQAP. CDR3 amino acids: CASSLTTGGTEVFF. CDR3 DNA (partial): TGTGCAAGCAGCTTAACGACAGGGGGCACA.

As concerns this clone: Germline and genes here are mouse. The CDR3 extends 4 residues past the end of the read, so its final part is completed from the germline J gene. The chain employs TRBV13-1 and TRBJ2-1; 8 bases match TRBD1. The CDR3 runs 14 residues. The junction had 4 bases not matched to a gene; V was cut back by 2 bases and J by 6 bases. Germline V CDR1 and CDR2: NSHNY, SYGAGN. CDR3 sequence reads: CASSESDRVAEQFF. The part of the CDR3 DNA that was read is TGTGCCAGCAGTGAATCGGACAGGGTTGCT.

This clone was picked up a small number of times. Gene names are mouse gene names. The missing CDR3 end, 4 residues past where the read stops, is filled in from the germline J gene. The chain joins TRBV13-3 to TRBJ2-2, with TRBD1 identical over 10 bases. With 5 bases clipped from V and 3 bases from J, the junction kept 7 bases outside the gene matches. The CDR3 covers 16 residues. Per the germline V gene, CDR1 is NNHDY and CDR2 is SYVADS. The CDR3 DNA, read in part, is TGTGCCAGCAGCCCCGGGACAGGGGCGGACACCGGG. Amino acids: CASSPGTGADTG. The whole CDR3 sequence is CASSPGTGADTGQLYF.

Regarding this clone: TCRdb lists a protein that is different at residue 11 from the translated DNA; the protein given here uses the DNA translation. Gene labels here are mouse ones. The read ends 3 residues shy of where the CDR3 ends; the end is completed using the germline J gene. The chain recombines TRBV1 with TRBJ1-6, with 8 bases lining up with TRBD1. TRBJ1-6 is classed as an ORF, of uncertain function. There are 14 residues in the CDR3. V lost 4 bases and J lost 8; bases outside the gene matches: 4. Germline CDR1 NSQYPW, CDR2 LRSPGD (reference sequence). CDR3 region: CTCSDTGGHSPLYF. CDR3 DNA, as far as it was read: TGCACCTGCAGTGACACAGGGGGGCATTCGCCC.

About this clone: The gene names here belong to mouse. The CDR3 end is not reached by the read, which stops 4 residues before it; the germline J gene fills it in. V and J are TRBV13-1 and TRBJ2-3, with 9 bases that match TRBD1. V lost 0 bases to trimming and J lost 0 bases; unmatched junction nucleotides: 5. This CDR3 region has 17 residues. In germline, CDR1 is NSHNY, CDR2 SYGAGN. CDR3 loop: CASSDEQGATSAETLYF. CDR3 DNA (partial): TGTGCCAGCAGTGATGAACAGGGGGCCACTAGTGCAGAA.

This clone was seen more than once but under ten times. Gene names and germline refer to mouse. The read terminates 4 residues before the CDR3 end, so the remaining end is supplied by the germline J gene. The chain links TRBV19 to TRBJ1-1; 7 bases fit TRBD1. The germline V gene encodes CDR1 FNHDT and CDR2 SITEND (reference sequence). This CDR3 contains 12 residues. The sequenced CDR3 bases are TGTGCCAGCAGGACAGGGAGGGGA. Translation: CASRTGRG. The full CDR3 sequence reads CASRTGRGEVFF.

Points on this clone: Gene names are mouse gene names. Coverage ceases 4 residues before the CDR3 finishes, and the germline J gene fills in the end. The chain uses TRBV1 and TRBJ2-1, with 13 bases matching TRBD2. The CDR3 has 16 residues. The germline V gene encodes CDR1 NSQYPW and CDR2 LRSPGD (reference sequence). V shed 0 bases, J shed 6 bases, and the junction held 2 bases outside the gene matches. CDR3 region: CTCSAEGLGGIAEQFF. CDR3 bases read: TGCACCTGCAGTGCAGAGGGACTGGGGGGGATTGCT.

The table lists this clone with many counts. Gene names refer to mouse genes. The read ends 4 residues before the CDR3 terminus; that terminus is restored from the germline J gene. The genes are TRBV13-3 and TRBJ2-1; possibly TRBD2 for D (6 bases). This CDR3 is built from 16 residues. V lost 3 bases and J 0 bases, leaving 13 bases between the germline ends. Germline V gene data show CDR1 as NNHDY and CDR2 as SYVADS. CDR3 DNA (partial): TGTGCCAGCAGTGCCCTCACTGGGATTAACTATGCT. Protein product: CASSALTGINYA. The whole CDR3 sequence reads CASSALTGINYAEQFF.

In this sample, this clone turned up a few times. The listed genes are named as in mouse. The read terminates 4 residues ahead of where the CDR3 ends, so the germline J gene completes it. The chain carries TRBV17 and TRBJ2-7, with 10 bases fitting TRBD2. Trimming removed 5 bases from V and 0 bases from J; junction bases left unmatched: 4. Germline assignment: CDR1 MNHDT and CDR2 YYDKIL. The CDR3 has 15 residues. CDR3: CASSHRDWGSYEQYF. The CDR3 DNA, read in part, is TGTGCTAGCAGTCACCGGGACTGGGGCTCCTAT.

This clone was observed a few times. The gene names given are mouse names. Read coverage stops 4 residues before the CDR3 terminus; the germline J gene supplies the remainder. Within the sample, other DNA sequences also encode this same CDR3. V is TRBV1 and J is TRBJ2-4, with 9 bases lining up with TRBD2. V gave up 4 bases and J gave up 2 bases; unmatched junction bases: 4. This CDR3 has 15 residues. Germline V gene lookup returns CDR1 NSQYPW and CDR2 LRSPGD (reference sequence). The CDR3 region is CTCSGLGGSQNTLYF. Partial CDR3 DNA: TGCACCTGCAGTGGCCTGGGGGGGTCTCAAAAC.

Regarding this clone: Gene names refer to mouse genes. CDR3 bases read: TGTGCCAGCAGTGATGCGGGACAGGGACAAAAC. Encoded protein: CASSDAGQGQN. The CDR3 in full is CASSDAGQGQNTLYF. This sequence joins TRBV13-1 and TRBJ2-4; TRBD1 matches 9 bases. Sequencing ends 4 residues short of the CDR3 end; the germline J gene provides the rest. V lost 0 bases, J lost 3 bases, and 2 bases stayed unmatched. This CDR3 contains 15 residues. Germline lookup yields CDR1 NSHNY and CDR2 SYGAGN.

This clone was counted between two and nine times. The gene symbols are mouse symbols. The read finishes 4 residues shy of the CDR3 end, and the germline J gene is used to complete it. V gene TRBV13-1 combines with J gene TRBJ2-3; D is possibly TRBD1 (5 bases). Trimming pared 3 bases from V and 1 base from J, leaving 9 bases between. The germline V gene encodes CDR1 NSHNY and CDR2 SYGAGN. CDR3 length: 14 amino acids. The CDR3 reads CASSGRVGAETLYF. The covered CDR3 bases are TGTGCCAGCAGTGGCAGGGTGGGTGCAGAA.

This clone was observed a handful of times. Gene names and germline match the mouse. The read comes to an end 4 residues before the CDR3 does, leaving the germline J gene to fill in the end. The chain combines TRBV1 with TRBJ2-5; D might be TRBD2 (7 bases). V was pared by 3 bases and J by 3 bases, with 13 bases between. The V gene's germline CDR1 is NSQYPW and CDR2 LRSPGD (reference sequence). The CDR3 is 15 residues long. The CDR3 loop is CTCSAGGRFQDTQYF. The CDR3 DNA, read in part, is TGCACCTGCAGTGCTGGGGGGCGCTTTCAAGAC.

In regard to this clone: Gene labels here are mouse ones. The read ends 4 residues before the CDR3 terminus; that terminus is restored from the germline J gene. V and J are TRBV19 and TRBJ2-3, with D tentatively TRBD2 (6 bases). Trimming removed 10 bases at V and 0 bases at J, with 12 bases between. There are 13 residues in the CDR3. Germline V gene lookup returns CDR1 FNHDT and CDR2 SITEND (reference sequence). This chain's CDR3 is CAAGLFSAETLYF. The sequenced part of the CDR3 DNA is TGTGCCGCGGGACTTTTTAGTGCAGAA.